This T cell receptor beta chain stems from a study of blood T cell repertoires in COVID-19. Study-level background: Nucleic acid was either cDNA or gDNA, and it came from T cells, B-cell-depleted T cells, or PBMCs.

The J segment lost 1 base and the V segment lost 8 bases, leaving 12 bases of the junction unmatched. The CDR3 runs to 18 residues. Per germline, CDR1 SEHNR and CDR2 FQNEAQ (reference sequence). Original data processing: Estimation of nucleated cell counts relied on the amplification of reference gene primers. TCRdb keeps only in-frame clones here, not all; method: immunoSEQ multiplex PCR. The DNA gave D and trimming, while V, J and clone size come from that table. The data show around 190,000 clones, roughly three quarters seen once. Sequencing was carried out using peripheral blood. The sequence derives from a woman between 50 and 59 years old with active or convalescent COVID-19. V usage is TRBV7-9 and J usage is TRBJ2-1; TRBD1 agrees at 12 bases. The CDR3 is CASAGFKGQGASYNEQFF. The CDR3 DNA is TGTGCCAGCGCGGGGTTTAAGGGACAGGGGGCTTCCTACAATGAGCAGTTCTTC.